These 12 T cell receptor beta chains came from one sample sequenced in a study of cytomegalovirus exposure and HLA in healthy donors. Researchers ran the PCR with 60 Vbeta and 13 Jbeta primers. TCRdb's copy holds only in-frame clones and misses some; the assay was immunoSEQ multiplex PCR. The sample includes some 160,000 clones, around 86% of them seen just once. The specimen sequenced was PBMCs. The receptors were gathered from a male donor in good health and CMV-seronegative.

The chain has TRBV30 and TRBJ2-5, with 9 bases aligning to TRBD2. Germline CDR1 reads GTSNPN; CDR2 reads SVGIG (reference sequence). V was pared by 2 bases and J by 5 bases, with 15 bases of the junction left unmatched. The CDR3 is 17 amino acids. CDR3 DNA sequence: TGTGCCTGGAGTTTCGGGGGATCGCGGGGGGGCTGGGAGACCCAGTACTTC. Translating it yields CAWSFGGSRGGWETQYF.

In this sample, this clone turned up once. The rearrangement links TRBV5-1 to TRBJ1-1, with 7 bases identical to TRBD1. The CDR3 is 14 amino acids. Germline V gene data show CDR1 as SGHRS and CDR2 as YFSETQ. V was pared by 7 bases and J by 7 bases, with 13 bases of the junction left unmatched. CDR3 DNA: TGCGCCAGCGCCCCTCAGGGACAGCCCGATGAAGCTTTCTTT. Amino acid sequence: CASAPQGQPDEAFF.

This clone was recorded only once. The chain combines TRBV4-3 with TRBJ1-4; D uncertain. V shed 0 bases and J shed 3 bases, with 11 bases lying between them. Germline values: CDR1 LGHNA, CDR2 YSLEER. This CDR3 comprises 16 residues. The CDR3 DNA reads TGCGCCAGCAGCCAAGAACTCCAGGAGGCTAATGAAAAACTGTTTTTT. This codes for CASSQELQEANEKLFF.

This chain connects TRBV7-9 to TRBJ2-1; 9 bases align to TRBD2. The CDR3 extends over 16 amino acids. Looked up from germline, CDR1 is SEHNR and CDR2 is FQNEAQ (reference sequence). V trimming: 7 bases; J trimming: 9 bases; junction bases outside the gene matches: 16. In DNA, the CDR3 is TGTGCCAGCACCAAAGGGGTGGCTAGCGGGGCGGGTGAGCAGTTCTTC. Protein: CASTKGVASGAGEQFF.

The chain links TRBV30 to TRBJ1-2, with D possibly TRBD1 on 6 matching bases. The CDR3 is 14 residues long. CDR1 and CDR2 from the germline V gene are GTSNPN and SVGIG (reference sequence). V lost 0 bases and J 6 bases, leaving 14 bases between the germline ends. In nucleotides, the CDR3 is TGTGCCTGGAGTGTACAGGGCAGGGCGGATGGCTACACCTTC. Its translation: CAWSVQGRADGYTF.

The rearrangement uses TRBV15 and TRBJ1-3; D gene uncertain. Germline V CDR1 and CDR2: LNHNV, YYDKDF (reference sequence). CDR3 length: 14 residues. V lost 0 bases, J lost 4 bases, and 7 bases lay in between. CDR3 sequence reads: CATSRDREGNTIYF. CDR3 nucleotide sequence: TGTGCCACCAGCAGAGATCGGGAAGGAAACACCATATATTTT.

This sequence joins TRBV10-2 and TRBJ1-4; 7 bases are a match to TRBD1. Trimming removed 6 bases from V and 6 bases from J; junction bases left unmatched: 10. CDR1 and CDR2 from the germline V gene are WSHSY and SAAADI. This CDR3 comprises 15 residues. CDR3 residues: CASRAYRGGDEKLFF. The CDR3 DNA follows: TGCGCCAGCAGGGCGTACAGGGGCGGCGATGAAAAACTGTTTTTT.

The chain combines TRBV10-3 with TRBJ2-7, with 8 positions matching TRBD1. Trimming took 7 bases from V and 3 from J; bases not matched to a gene: 8. CDR1 ENHRY and CDR2 SYGVKD come from the germline V gene. CDR3 length: 14 residues. The CDR3 DNA reads as TGTGCCATCACCCAGACAGGGGATGGCTACGAGCAGTACTTC. Translating gives CAITQTGDGYEQYF.

V usage is TRBV30 and J usage is TRBJ2-5; 9 bases match TRBD1. Germline V gene lookup returns CDR1 GTSNPN and CDR2 SVGIG (reference sequence). With 6 bases clipped from V and 4 bases from J, the junction kept 12 bases outside the gene matches. The CDR3 length is 15 residues. Here the CDR3 DNA reads TGTGCCTGCTTTCCCCCGGGACAGGGAGGAGAGACCCAGTACTTC. Translated: CACFPPGQGGETQYF.

This clone showed up just a few times. The CDR3 nucleotides are TGTGCCATCAGTGATGGACTAGCGGGGGCGGTAGCCAAAAACATTCAGTACTTC. It codes for CAISDGLAGAVAKNIQYF. The chain combines TRBV10-3 with TRBJ2-4; TRBD2 matches 13 bases. The CDR3 covers 18 residues. V lost 3 bases and J lost 0; bases outside the gene matches: 5. From germline, CDR1 is ENHRY and CDR2 SYGVKD.

The chain recombines TRBV7-2 with TRBJ1-5; D remains unclear. Germline V gene data show CDR1 as SGHTA and CDR2 as FQGNSA. The ends were cut back, 3 bases at V and 6 bases at J, with 15 bases in the middle. CDR3 size: 15 residues. CDR3 nucleotide sequence: TGTGCCAGCAGCTTCGATCTGGCCCGCCGTCAGCCCCAGCATTTT. Its translation is CASSFDLARRQPQHF.

V gene TRBV7-6 combines with J gene TRBJ2-2; no clear D gene. Trimming pared 5 bases from V and 5 bases from J, leaving 3 bases between. The germline gives CDR1 SGHVS, CDR2 FNYEAQ. The CDR3 spans 11 residues. CDR3 amino acids: CASSHTGELFF. The DNA of the CDR3 is TGTGCCAGCAGCCATACCGGGGAGCTGTTTTTT.